Below, one TCR beta chain is given with its context. This clone was picked up one time. The target of this receptor is not known. Base qualities are not recorded, but no much larger clone differs from it by a single base. The CDR3 regions of human TCRbeta chains were analyzed by immunosequencing. In the authors' own workflow: TCRs in the repertoires were compared against a reference library of SARS-CoV-2-specific TCRs that had been generated with the MIRA antigen-specificity platform. Breadth was defined as the fraction of unique TCRs that were SARS-CoV-2-associated, and depth was defined as the fraction of total T cells that were SARS-CoV-2-associated. Using the MIRA data, each spike-specific TCR was assigned both to the spike region to which the TCR was reactive and to a CD4 or CD8 class. Log10-transformed breadth and depth values were compared by one-way ANOVA with Sidak's multiple comparisons tests. As stored in TCRdb, this immuneACCESS dataset retains in-frame rearrangements with V and J assigned. A fraction of the clones does not appear; measured against another copy, unresolved V genes explain less than half of the discrepancy, and the remainder lacks a known reason. V, J and clone size derive from that table, while D and trimming were established from the DNA sequence. The sample includes tens of thousands of clones, with roughly 82% observed a single time. The ten largest clones take up under 6% of the sample.

Reading the label with the study, this specimen's time point is: baseline before first vaccination. Samples from vaccinated people were obtained from the UK trials COV001 and COV002, which included a single-blind randomized controlled phase 2/3 trial of AZD1222 (ChAdOx1 nCoV-19) in healthy adults. For TCRbeta chain sequencing, PBMC samples were collected from trial participants at day 0 and at day 28 after the second dose. The data stem from a study of T cell responses to AZD1222 COVID-19 vaccine (dated by TCRdb to the early 2020s). Background for the entire study: AZD1222 recipients with second doses at about 4 weeks or about 12 weeks were pooled, because spike-specific TCR depth and breadth did not differ between schedules. Trial participants were enrolled by age into subgroups of 18-55, 56-69 and 70-plus years, and 148, 28 and 57 TCR-sequenced participants, respectively, were included in these subgroups. TCR sequencing covered approximately 230 trial participants: 200 to 210 given two doses of AZD1222 and 26 given two doses of MenACWY control vaccine. What the research found in general, with its limitations: The whole spike protein was spanned by vaccine-associated CD4 TCRs, and dominant responses were seen in regions 160-218 and 743-854. Most participants were white British and females outnumbered males, and the authors suggested that clonal diversity may have been underestimated. Epitopes outside the regions mutated in the B.1.351 and B.1.1.7 variants were reportedly recognized by nearly half of the unique spike-specific TCRs. The 56-69-year group was small, and its depth increase did not reach significance, likely because of low power. Because no samples from the day 14 peak response were available, repertoires could be characterized only after the peak T cell response. After two AZD1222 doses, spike-specific TCR breadth and depth were significantly higher than at day 0 and than in MenACWY recipients. Only five to seven AZD1222 recipients were SARS-CoV-2 seropositive at baseline, limiting conclusions about previously exposed vaccinees.

The trim is 3 bases for V and 3 bases for J, with a gap of 12 bases between the germline ends. The germline V gene specifies MNHNS as CDR1 and SASEGT as CDR2. The CDR3 runs 14 residues from the cysteine to the phenylalanine. Here the CDR3 DNA is all that survives: 42 bases in frame from base 1. This specimen was peripheral blood, taken on day 0 of AZD1222 vaccination. This chain is built from TRBV6-1 and TRBJ2-7; TRBD2 is a weak D gene call, 7 bases matching. The TCR originated in an adult in good health. The nucleotides are TGTGCCAGCAGTGATCGGGGGGCAGGCTACGAGCAGTACTTC. This is translated as CASSDRGAGYEQYF.